This TCR beta chain was obtained from a study of STAT5B mutations in CD4+ large granular lymphocyte leukemia. Background on the study: Among healthy donors, a particular HLA allele went with more CDR3 'QG' motifs. Overall study findings and caveats: Compared with healthy controls (2/35), patient top clones favored TRBV06 (8/27). CD4-sorted patient repertoires seemed more clonal than healthy CD4+ repertoires. 25% of private leukemic clonotypes occurred rarely in other patients' non-leukemic repertoires.

Clones were read by immunoSEQ multiplex PCR, and TCRdb kept only the in-frame ones, dropping some. The sample has tens of thousands of clones, 70% to 85% seen once; the top ten hold 4%. About this clone: Its antigen is unidentified.

CDR1 is MDHEN and CDR2 is SYDVKM in the germline V gene. V lost 11 bases, J lost 7 bases, and 29 bases lay in between. There are 16 residues in the CDR3. This clonotype was obtained from a human donor in good health. The V gene is TRBV28, the J gene TRBJ1-2; D might be TRBD1 (5 bases). The sequencing input was CD4+ T cells from blood buffy coats. The CDR3 DNA follows: TGTGCCGCCAGTCCGGTGCAGGGTGGCCCCGTGGGTGGCTACACCTTC. Protein: CAASPVQGGPVGGYTF.